The T cell receptor beta chain under discussion was sequenced for a study of shared clonotypes between healthy human individuals (dated by TCRdb to the early 2020s). Background for the entire study: The cohort comprised a couple of women and a few men aged 18 to 49 years. For each donor, CD4 naive and CD4 memory were each given three plates, CD8 naive was given two plates, and CD8 memory was given one plate. The study deeply sequenced blood TCR repertoires of several healthy adults to estimate repertoire size and the extent of clonotype sharing between individuals. Libraries were prepared and TCR repertoires were sequenced by different laboratories using diverse techniques, in order to increase sequencing depth and limit assay-specific biases. Leukapheresis yielded between about 0.9 and 10 billion PBMCs per donor. Overall study outcomes, separate from this receptor: Sampling was restricted to blood, and TCR repertoires in tissue are likely to differ from TCR repertoires in blood. Rarefaction of sorted-subset datasets indicated incomplete sequencing despite the large sequencing depth. Naive subsets generally had larger estimated clonotype richness than memory subsets. Across a few donors, around 5.4% of naive CD4, approximately 4% of naive CD8, 2.3% of memory CD4, and approximately 0.4% of memory CD8 clonotypes were shared. Clonotypes shared by all four sorted-subset donors showed higher generation probabilities than non-shared clonotypes. The small number of donors limited the genetic and exposure-history diversity represented. Pairwise subsampling indicated that sequencing depth was expected to affect the degree of clonotype sharing among donors.

CD8 naive samples were obtained by positive selection for CCR7 among CD45RO-negative cells, yielding a CD45RA+CCR7+ population from which TemRA cells were excluded. Donors were healthy HIV-negative adults with no recently reported acute infections or vaccinations. Only Caucasian adults living in Nashville, Tennessee, USA were represented among the donors. Blood was obtained by leukapheresis, after which PBMCs were separated by Ficoll-Histopaque density gradient centrifugation and cryopreserved in liquid nitrogen vapor phase. Purity and quantity of every magnetically sorted T cell population were checked by analytical flow cytometry. Genomic DNA was isolated from each sorted fraction and quantified by UV absorbance on a Nanodrop 2000c. Turning to this clone: There is no known antigen for this receptor. Base qualities are not at hand, and no much larger clone is one base apart.

TCR CDR3 regions were amplified from genomic DNA by multiplex PCR using the deep immunoSEQ assay. For each cell subset, the extracted genomic DNA was distributed evenly across all wells of several immunoSEQ 96-well plates, and each plate served as one replicate. For sorted subsets, approximately 200 ng of genomic DNA, equivalent to 25,000 to 30,000 T cell genomes, went into each replicate PCR. Purified libraries were measured with a Qubit 3.0 fluorometer, size-checked on a Bioanalyzer 2100, and measured again with the KAPA Library Quantification kit. Every immunoSEQ 96-well plate was sequenced on a separate single-read 150-cycle Illumina NextSeq 550 flow cell. On the study's bioinformatics: The immunoSEQ output contained only junctional sequences without quality scores, so filtering could not match that applied to full-length reads. To assign V/J genes and CDR3, sequences were annotated using PyIR, a Python wrapper for IgBLAST v1.9, with IMGT germline references. Any read was removed if the V/J assignment was weak (E-value above 1e-6), the CDR3 was missing, or the read contained stop codons, out-of-frame junctions, or ambiguous translated residues. V3J clonotypes were defined as sequences sharing an identical inferred V gene, J gene, and CDR3 amino acid sequence. Percentage overlap between repertoires was calculated by dividing the number of shared unique clonotypes by the size of the smaller repertoire. RTK rarefaction, the Chao1 estimator, and Recon v2.1 estimates of unobserved clonotypes were used to assess repertoire richness. For all TCRbeta clonotypes obtained by the gDNA method from four donors, generation probabilities were computed with OLGA. Drawn from immuneACCESS, this table holds only the in-frame rearrangements with V and J called that TCRdb kept. Clones are partly lost; checked studies trace under half to an unresolved V gene and leave the rest unexplained. That table is the source of V, J and clone size, and D and trimming were worked out from the DNA. The table for this sample lists about 2 million clones; about 95% of them were counted only once. Of the sample, around 1.1% is held by the ten largest clones.

This sequence was found in a man between 18 and 29 years old in good health. The sample was naive CD8+ T cells sorted from blood. This specimen's cell subset or site label, per the study, means: CD45RA+CCR7+.

The CDR3 protein sequence reads: CASSEEGQSGLGGETQYF. The DNA sequence is as follows: TGTGCCAGCAGTGAAGAAGGACAGTCAGGACTCGGGGGGGAGACCCAGTACTTC. The V and J segments used are TRBV6-1 and TRBJ2-5; TRBD2 is a weak D gene call, 7 bases matching. From the germline V gene, CDR1 is MNHNS and CDR2 is SASEGT. V sheds 1 base and J sheds 5 bases, leaving 23 bases between their ends. The cysteine opens and the phenylalanine closes a CDR3 of 18 amino acids. The CDR3 DNA has 54 bases and is translated from base 1.